Listed here are 24 T cell receptor beta chains from one sample, sequenced in a study of CD8 T cells in Susac syndrome (dated by TCRdb to the late 2010s). Library method: the immunoSEQ multiplex PCR assay. RNA was extracted with the RNeasy kit and about 0.5 to 1 ug was reverse transcribed using random hexamers. TCRdb reprocessed the public reads (quality trimming at Q25 with fastp, clone calling with MiXCR) and kept in-frame beta chains. Rows are unified per CDR3 protein, each entry keeping the most common DNA and genes. This sample holds 200,000 to 250,000 distinct CDR3 sequences; 95% were observed only once. Clones ranked in the top ten supply about 0.08% of the sample. Sample: CD4+ T cells from PBMCs. The receptor source for this set is a human donor with multiple sclerosis.

The chain employs TRBV20-1 and TRBJ2-1, with unresolved D. The germline gives CDR1 DFQATT, CDR2 SNEGSKA (reference sequence). The length of the CDR3 is 13 residues. Trimming shortened V by 6 bases and J by 3 bases, and 12 bases separated the two germline ends. CDR3 region: CSALTDGYNEQFF. The CDR3 bases are TGCAGTGCGCTTACGGACGGCTACAATGAGCAGTTCTTC.

The CDR3 is CASSQRRNSYEQYV. CDR3 nucleotides: TGTGCCAGCAGTCAGAGACGGAATTCCTACGAGCAGTACGTC. J is TRBJ2-7 and V is TRBV11-2; no definite D call. Trimming pared 6 bases from V and 1 base from J, leaving 13 bases between. Per germline, CDR1 SGHAT and CDR2 FQNNGV. The CDR3 contains 14 residues.

J is TRBJ1-4 and V is TRBV7-6, with TRBD1 matching over 10 bases. V lost 3 bases to trimming and J lost 3 bases; unmatched junction nucleotides: 1. The CDR3 loop spans 15 amino acids. CDR1 SGHVS and CDR2 FNYEAQ come from the germline V gene. The chain's CDR3 is CASSFGQGANEKLFF. CDR3 DNA: TGTGCCAGCAGCTTCGGACAGGGGGCTAATGAAAAACTGTTTTTT.

The gene calls are TRBV11-3 and TRBJ2-1; D unresolved. The CDR3 extends over 12 amino acids. Germline V gives CDR1 SGHNT, CDR2 YENEEA. The V end lost 3 bases, the J end lost 5 bases, and 5 bases lay between the germline ends. The CDR3 region has the DNA TGTGCCAGCAGCTTCGACCACAATGAGCAGTTCTTC. It is translated as CASSFDHNEQFF.

This chain joins TRBV29-1 and TRBJ2-1; 7 bases fit TRBD2. J gave up 11 bases and V 6 bases, and 4 bases lay outside the gene matches. CDR3 size: 10 residues. Germline CDR1 and CDR2: SQVTM and ANQGSEA. CDR3 in DNA: TGCAGCGTGAGGGAGGGGAAGCAGTTCTTC. Encoded protein: CSVREGKQFF.

V usage is TRBV12-3 or TRBV12-4 and J usage is TRBJ2-7; 7 bases align to TRBD2. V was pared by 6 bases and J by 0 bases, with 8 bases of the junction left unmatched. The CDR3 is 15 amino acids. CDR3 residues: CASRPAGVASYEQYF. The CDR3 bases are TGTGCCAGCAGGCCCGCGGGGGTGGCCTCCTACGAGCAGTACTTC.

The chain couples TRBV5-1 to TRBJ1-1, with 7 bases fitting TRBD1. The J segment lost 10 bases and the V segment lost 4 bases, leaving 7 bases of the junction unmatched. The germline V gene has CDR1 SGHRS and CDR2 YFSETQ. The CDR3 runs to 12 residues. The CDR3 DNA reads as TGCGCCAGCAGCCAGACGACAGGGACAGCTTTCTTT. Protein: CASSQTTGTAFF.

The genes are TRBV9 and TRBJ2-2; possible D gene TRBD1, 7 bases. Trimming stripped 4 bases from V and 4 bases from J, with 11 bases between. The CDR3 is 14 amino acids. The germline gives CDR1 SGDLS, CDR2 YYNGEE. In DNA, the CDR3 is TGTGCCAGCAGCCGACAGGGAGGCACCGGGGAGCTGTTTTTT. Translating gives CASSRQGGTGELFF.

This rearrangement joins TRBV27 to TRBJ1-1; possibly TRBD1 for D (5 bases). The V end lost 5 bases, the J end lost 4 bases, and 29 bases lay between the germline ends. CDR1 MNHEY and CDR2 SMNVEV come from the germline V gene (reference sequence). The CDR3 is 19 amino acids. The CDR3 loop is CASSRTIVNGAPAGTEAFF. For the CDR3, the DNA is TGTGCCAGCAGTCGCACCATCGTGAACGGGGCTCCGGCGGGCACTGAAGCTTTCTTT.

The chain joins TRBV2 to TRBJ2-1; no clear D gene. Germline CDR1 SNHLY, CDR2 FYNNEI. The CDR3 length is 14 residues. V lost 1 base, J lost 0 bases, and 4 bases lay in between. The CDR3 bases are TGTGCCAGCAGTGAAGAGCGCTCCTACAATGAGCAGTTCTTC. Translating it yields CASSEERSYNEQFF.

The chain joins TRBV29-1 to TRBJ2-3; 10 nucleotides align to TRBD2. Unmatched junction bases numbered 15, after V lost 4 bases and J lost 2 bases. Germline V CDR1 and CDR2: SQVTM, ANQGSEA. CDR3 length: 18 amino acids. The CDR3 nucleotides are TGCAGCGTTGGGGCTAGCGGGGGATCACCACTATTCACAGATACGCAGTATTTT. Encoded protein: CSVGASGGSPLFTDTQYF.

The chain couples TRBV3-1 to TRBJ2-3; no definite D call. Deletions cut 1 base from V and 11 bases from J, with 22 bases between. This CDR3 spans 16 amino acids. Germline V lookup: CDR1 LGHDT, CDR2 YNNKEL (reference sequence). The CDR3 nucleotides are TGTGCCAGCAGCCAAGGAATCGGAAAGCACGGGTTAGTGCAGTATTTT. It is translated as CASSQGIGKHGLVQYF.

The chain employs TRBV4-1 and TRBJ2-3; D uncertain. Germline V gives CDR1 MGHRA, CDR2 YSYEKL. This CDR3 contains 12 residues. Trimming left V 0 bases short and J 7 bases short, with 5 bases between. The CDR3, as DNA: TGCGCCAGCAGCCAAGAACAAAATACGCAGTATTTT. It specifies CASSQEQNTQYF.

This sequence joins TRBV20-1 and TRBJ2-7; unclear D gene. There are 14 residues in the CDR3. Trimming shortened V by 3 bases and J by 0 bases, and 12 bases separated the two germline ends. Germline lookup yields CDR1 DFQATT and CDR2 SNEGSKA (reference sequence). CDR3 sequence reads: CSASPQSSSYEQYF. The CDR3 coding sequence is TGCAGTGCTAGCCCACAGAGTAGCTCCTACGAGCAGTACTTC.

This chain links TRBV29-1 with TRBJ2-1; TRBD1 agrees at 8 bases. The CDR3 has 12 residues. Germline CDR1 and CDR2: SQVTM and ANQGSEA. J was trimmed by 10 bases and V by 4 bases; bases with no gene match: 6. CDR3 sequence: CSVAGTGWEQFF. The CDR3 DNA follows: TGCAGCGTTGCCGGGACAGGTTGGGAGCAGTTCTTC.

CDR3 loop: CSVVEAEGDYGYTF. Written as DNA, the CDR3 is TGCAGCGTTGTGGAGGCCGAGGGGGACTATGGCTACACCTTC. The chain combines TRBV29-1 with TRBJ1-2; D perhaps matches TRBD1 (6 bases). V was cut by 4 bases and J by 3 bases, with 15 bases left in between. CDR1 and CDR2 from the germline V gene are SQVTM and ANQGSEA. The CDR3 loop spans 14 amino acids.

The chain is built from TRBV3-1 and TRBJ2-3, with D perhaps matching TRBD2 (6 bases). Germline V gene sequence: CDR1 LGHDT, CDR2 YNNKEL (reference sequence). CDR3 length: 16 residues. With 1 base removed from V and 0 bases from J, the gap between germline ends came to 11 bases. Written as DNA, the CDR3 is TGTGCCAGCAGCCAAGGAGGCGGGGCCAGCACAGATACGCAGTATTTT. Its protein is CASSQGGGASTDTQYF.

V usage is TRBV5-1 and J usage is TRBJ1-1, with D unresolved. The length of the CDR3 is 15 residues. The V gene lost 3 bases and the J gene lost 6 bases, with 18 bases spanning the gap. In germline, CDR1 is SGHRS, CDR2 YFSETQ. The CDR3 protein is CASSWEAGPLAEAFF. The CDR3, as DNA: TGCGCCAGCAGCTGGGAGGCAGGCCCCCTTGCTGAAGCTTTCTTT.

This rearrangement joins TRBV30 to TRBJ1-5; D is undetermined. The V and J ends lost 5 bases and 0 bases respectively, with 5 bases between them. Germline V lookup: CDR1 GTSNPN, CDR2 SVGIG (reference sequence). The CDR3 spans 12 residues. The CDR3, as DNA: TGTGCCTGGGCCGATAGCAATCAGCCCCAGCATTTT. Translating it yields CAWADSNQPQHF.

V gene TRBV4-1 combines with J gene TRBJ2-5, with TRBD2 identical over 12 bases. V was clipped by 4 bases and J by 1 base; unmatched bases: 7. CDR1 and CDR2 (germline): MGHRA, YSYEKL. There are 17 residues in the CDR3. The CDR3 protein is CASSRARTSGAQETQYF. CDR3 nucleotides: TGCGCCAGCAGCCGAGCGCGGACTAGCGGGGCCCAAGAGACCCAGTACTTC.

The chain employs TRBV29-1 and TRBJ2-3, with 7 bases matching TRBD1. The CDR3 has 13 residues. Per the germline V gene, CDR1 is SQVTM and CDR2 is ANQGSEA. Trimming at V came to 7 bases and at J to 5 bases, leaving 9 bases not matched to a gene. The CDR3 region is CSARDSWVDTQYF. DNA of the CDR3: TGCAGCGCTAGGGACAGCTGGGTAGATACGCAGTATTTT.

This chain joins TRBV12-5 and TRBJ2-7; no clear D. V was pared by 6 bases and J by 3 bases, with 9 bases between. The CDR3 is made up of 12 amino acids. Germline CDR1 and CDR2: LGHNT and FRNRAP. CDR3 residues: CASGPPGYEQYF. CDR3 DNA sequence: TGTGCTAGTGGGCCCCCGGGCTACGAGCAGTACTTC.

The gene calls are TRBV23-1 and TRBJ2-3; D gene uncertain. Being an ORF, TRBV23-1 has a function that is uncertain. CDR3 length: 18 amino acids. V was pared by 2 bases and J by 8 bases, with 26 bases between. The CDR3 sequence is CASSQRSIASETISTQYF. CDR3 sequence (DNA): TGCGCCAGCAGTCAACGGTCGATAGCTTCGGAGACGATATCTACGCAGTATTTT.

The chain links TRBV29-1 to TRBJ2-3; D unresolved. V lost 5 bases to trimming and J lost 2 bases, with 17 bases between them. Germline V gene lookup returns CDR1 SQVTM and CDR2 ANQGSEA. The CDR3 extends over 15 amino acids. The CDR3 coding sequence is TGCAGCGTTTTTACTTCAGAGAGGTTCACAGATACGCAGTATTTT. This codes for CSVFTSERFTDTQYF.